The 3 T cell receptor beta chains below all came from one sample that was sequenced in a study of cytomegalovirus exposure and HLA in healthy donors. Repertoires were generated with immunoSEQ multiplex PCR, while TCRdb's copy carries only in-frame clones and drops some. The top ten hold over 2% of the sample, which has 55,000 to 70,000 clones, roughly 90% seen once. The sequenced sample consisted of PBMCs. The receptors here all came from a woman in her thirties in good health and CMV-seronegative.

The V and J genes are TRBV18 and TRBJ2-6; maybe TRBD1 (6 bases). CDR3 size: 18 residues. Trimming left V 4 bases short and J 0 bases short, with 16 bases between. Per the germline V gene, CDR1 is KGHSH and CDR2 is LQKENI. The CDR3 sequence: CASSRLEGVFSGANVLTF. The CDR3 DNA sequence: TGTGCCAGCTCACGGCTTGAGGGGGTGTTCTCTGGGGCCAACGTCCTGACTTTC.

V is TRBV19 and J is TRBJ2-7; 10 nucleotides match TRBD2. Losses at the gene ends were 5 bases for V and 3 bases for J; bases not matched to a gene: 1. Germline V gives CDR1 LNHDA, CDR2 SQIVND (reference sequence). The CDR3 is 13 residues long. The CDR3 loop is CASSASGGYEQYF. As DNA, the CDR3 is TGTGCCAGTAGTGCTAGCGGGGGCTACGAGCAGTACTTC.

The CDR3 loop reads CASSIEVQGAQPQHF. The CDR3 DNA reads as TGTGCCAGTAGTATAGAAGTACAGGGGGCACAGCCCCAGCATTTT. The chain uses TRBV19 and TRBJ1-5; 9 nucleotides line up with TRBD1. Germline V gene lookup returns CDR1 LNHDA and CDR2 SQIVND (reference sequence). V was clipped by 0 bases and J by 7 bases; unmatched bases: 4. The CDR3 extends over 15 amino acids.